These T cell receptor beta chains were read from a single sample in a study of preoperative IRX-2 immunotherapy in early breast cancer. Clones were read by immunoSEQ multiplex PCR, and TCRdb kept only the in-frame ones, dropping some. The data hold about 24,000 clones, with around 90% observed a single time. The sample in question was tumor tissue, obtained after IRX-2 immunotherapy. These receptors were taken from a human donor with breast cancer. CDR3s include the opening cysteine and the closing phenylalanine or tryptophan. D genes are given only for firm matches. Size is omitted from some rows. Given values are once, few, many or a class for expanded clones.

clone_size,j_call,v_call,d_call,cdr3_nt,cdr3_aa
NA,TRBJ1-5,TRBV10-2,NA,TGCGCCAGCAGTCTACAGGGAGGTGAGAATCAGCCCCAGCATTTT,CASSLQGGENQPQHF
NA,TRBJ1-2,TRBV29-1,NA,TGCAGCGTTGAACACAGGGAGGCCTATGGCTACACCTTC,CSVEHREAYGYTF
NA,TRBJ2-5,TRBV7-3,NA,TGTGCCAGCAGCTTACTGCCGGGGGGCCCCCAGTACTTC,CASSLLPGGPQYF
NA,TRBJ1-3,TRBV5-4,NA,TGTGCCACCAAGGTCGACAGGAGCTCTGGAAACACCATATATTTT,CATKVDRSSGNTIYF
NA,TRBJ1-1,TRBV28,NA,TGTGCCAGCATTACACACGGGGGTGAAGCTTTCTTT,CASITHGGEAFF
NA,TRBJ2-1,TRBV10-2,NA,TGCGCCAGCAGAGGGGCGGGTTACAATGAGCAGTTCTTC,CASRGAGYNEQFF
once,TRBJ2-5,TRBV5-4,TRBD1,TGTGCCAGCAGCCACGGGACAGTAAACCAAGAGACCCAGTACTTC,CASSHGTVNQETQYF
NA,TRBJ2-6,TRBV19,NA,TGTGCCACCCGAGACAGGTTGAGATCCAGCTCTGGGGCCAACGTCCTGACTTTC,CATRDRLRSSSGANVLTF
NA,TRBJ2-1,TRBV28,NA,TGTGCCAGCAGTTTGGTGAGGAATGAGCAGTTCTTC,CASSLVRNEQFF
NA,TRBJ1-4,TRBV6-1,NA,TGTGCCAGCAGTGAAAATGAAAAACTGTTTTTT,CASSENEKLFF